The text below deals with one T cell receptor (beta chain). This sample is part of a study of post-analysis software for immune sequencing data. Unique molecular identifiers tagged the TCR beta cDNA libraries. From the PCR reads, TCRdb called clonotypes with MiXCR, one entry per CDR3 protein. The table includes hundreds of thousands of distinct CDR3 sequences, 25% to 30% detected once. This receptor was obtained from a girl aged 10-17 years with multiple sclerosis. Sequenced sample: blood.

The CDR3 DNA reads TGTGCCAGCAGGGGAGGTGATCAGCCCCAGCATTTT. As protein: CASRGGDQPQHF. The rearrangement uses TRBV12-3 or TRBV12-4 and TRBJ1-5, with no clear D. This CDR3 comprises 12 residues. V was clipped by 6 bases and J by 5 bases, with 8 bases between them.